This T cell receptor beta chain is drawn from a study of T cell responses to AZD1222 COVID-19 vaccine. TCRdb keeps only in-frame clones here, not all; method: immunoSEQ multiplex PCR. The table shows approximately 130,000 clones, with approximately 85% occurring only once. The CDR3 extends over 15 amino acids. From germline, CDR1 is LNHDA and CDR2 SQIVND (reference sequence). Trimming cost V 7 bases and J 2 bases, with 17 bases left between them. This sequence joins TRBV19 and TRBJ1-1; D ambiguous. This sequence originates from an adult in good health. The sequences come from peripheral blood, collected on day 0 of AZD1222 vaccination. The CDR3 nucleotides read TGTGCCAGTACCCCGATAAATGGCTCAAACACTGAAGCTTTCTTT. The encoded protein is CASTPINGSNTEAFF.